This T cell receptor (beta chain) comes out of a study of T-cell reconstitution after alpha-beta-depleted transplantation in children. The CDR3 loop spans 14 amino acids. Germline CDR1 LNHNV, CDR2 YYDKDF (reference sequence). V lost 1 base and J lost 0, with 6 bases in between. This clonotype was found many times. The authors prepared the TCRbeta library with unique molecular identifiers. TCRdb used MiXCR to reprocess the PCR reads, holding one entry per CDR3 protein. This table has over 200,000 distinct CDR3 sequences, approximately 10% appearing once. This clonotype was obtained from a human donor who donated a stem cell graft to a child with acute lymphoblastic leukemia. This material consisted of PBMCs from the stem cell graft donor, taken from the stem cell graft. The chain uses TRBV15 and TRBJ1-2, with D uncertain. CDR3 region: CATSRANSNYGYTF. The CDR3 DNA reads TGTGCCACCAGCAGAGCTAACTCTAACTATGGCTACACCTTC.